This TCR beta chain was captured in a study of cytomegalovirus exposure and HLA in healthy donors. As for the study in general: Around 81% of 398 genotyped donors fell in the Caucasian-associated ancestry cluster.

It was with 60 Vbeta and 13 Jbeta primers that the PCR ran. The repertoire was sequenced with immunoSEQ multiplex PCR; TCRdb's copy has only in-frame clones and lacks some. The data hold under 200,000 clones, with 65% to 85% observed a single time. Germline V lookup: CDR1 SEHNR, CDR2 FQNEAQ (reference sequence). Trimming took off 2 bases at V and 8 bases at J, with 12 bases between the two ends. This CDR3 is 13 amino acids long. Study-level points and caveats: Across donors, sequencing depth was assumed by presence/absence analyses to be roughly uniform. Follow-up analysis seemed to connect common viral pathogens with several of the most significant clusters identified. Reports showed the classifier diagnosing cytomegalovirus status with high specificity and sensitivity.

This clone was recorded only once. The antigen is not known. The TCR originated in a male donor in good health and CMV-seropositive. The sample taken for sequencing was PBMCs. The chain carries TRBV7-9 and TRBJ1-2; perhaps TRBD1 as D (5 bases). CDR3 nucleotides: TGTGCCAGCAGCTTATTGCAGGGATGGGGCTACACCTTC. Translating gives CASSLLQGWGYTF.